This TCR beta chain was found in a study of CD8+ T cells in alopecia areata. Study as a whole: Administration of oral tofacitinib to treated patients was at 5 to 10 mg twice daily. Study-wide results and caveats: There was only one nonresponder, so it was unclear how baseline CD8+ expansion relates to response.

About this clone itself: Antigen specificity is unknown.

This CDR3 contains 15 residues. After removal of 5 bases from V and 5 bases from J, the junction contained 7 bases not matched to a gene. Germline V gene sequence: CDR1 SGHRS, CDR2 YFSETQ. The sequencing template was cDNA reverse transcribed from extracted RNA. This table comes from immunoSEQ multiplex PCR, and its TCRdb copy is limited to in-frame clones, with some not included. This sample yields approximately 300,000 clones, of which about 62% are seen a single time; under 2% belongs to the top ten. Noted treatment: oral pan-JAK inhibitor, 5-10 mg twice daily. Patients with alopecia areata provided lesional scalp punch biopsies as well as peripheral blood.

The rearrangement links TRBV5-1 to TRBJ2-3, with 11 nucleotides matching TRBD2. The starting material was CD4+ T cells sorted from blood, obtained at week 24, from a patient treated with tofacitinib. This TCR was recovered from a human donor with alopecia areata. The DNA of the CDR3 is TGCGCCAGCAGGATAGCGGGGGGGCCGAGAGATACGCAGTATTTT. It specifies CASRIAGGPRDTQYF.